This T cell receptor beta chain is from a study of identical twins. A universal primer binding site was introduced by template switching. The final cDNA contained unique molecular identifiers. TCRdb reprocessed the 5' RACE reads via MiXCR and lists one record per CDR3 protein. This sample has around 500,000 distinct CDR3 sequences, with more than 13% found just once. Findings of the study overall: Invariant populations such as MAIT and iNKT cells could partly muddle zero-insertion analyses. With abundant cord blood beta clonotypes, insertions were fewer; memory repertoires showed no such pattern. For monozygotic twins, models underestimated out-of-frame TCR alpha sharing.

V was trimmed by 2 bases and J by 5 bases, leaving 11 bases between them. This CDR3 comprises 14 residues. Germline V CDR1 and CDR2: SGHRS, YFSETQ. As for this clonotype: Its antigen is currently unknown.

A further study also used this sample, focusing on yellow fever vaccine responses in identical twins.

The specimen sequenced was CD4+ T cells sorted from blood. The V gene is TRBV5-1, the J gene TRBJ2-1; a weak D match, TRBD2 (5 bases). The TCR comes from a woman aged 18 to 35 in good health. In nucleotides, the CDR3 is TGCGCCAGCAGCTTAAGGGCTAGCCACAATGAGCAGTTCTTC. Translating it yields CASSLRASHNEQFF.